This TCR beta chain was captured by sequencing in a study of CD8+ T cells in alopecia areata. The sample's treatment: oral pan-JAK inhibitor, 5-10 mg twice daily. This CDR3 contains 12 residues. Trimming took 0 bases from V and 9 from J, leaving 10 bases between them. Germline-derived CDR1 and CDR2 are SGHDT and YYEEEE. Investigators isolated RNA and reverse transcribed it into cDNA to act as the sequencing template. This table comes from immunoSEQ multiplex PCR, and its TCRdb copy is limited to in-frame clones, with some not included. The repertoire consists of 95,000 to 100,000 clones, with around 55% occurring once and the leading ten covering roughly 15%.

The chain carries TRBV5-6 and TRBJ2-7, with no clear D. The TCR originated in a human donor with alopecia areata. The sample was CD8+ T cells sorted from blood, taken at week 4, from a patient treated with tofacitinib. CDR3 sequence: CASSLAYGGQYF. CDR3 coding DNA: TGTGCCAGCAGCTTGGCCTACGGTGGGCAGTACTTC.